This T cell receptor beta chain was sequenced during a study of blood T cells in healthy people across ages. CDR3 length: 15 residues. V lost 1 base, J lost 4 bases, and 13 bases lay in between. CDR1 is LGHNA and CDR2 is YSLEER in the germline V gene. Using a J-beta primer mix together with a sample-barcoded 5' primer, a second PCR was run for about 6 to 11 cycles. Each TCR beta cDNA got a 12-nucleotide random molecular identifier. TCRdb passed the 5' RACE reads through MiXCR, listing each CDR3 protein once. This table holds about 600,000 distinct CDR3 sequences, roughly 43% found once. The sequence was obtained from a man older than 75 in good health. Sequencing was carried out using blood. The V call is TRBV4-3, the J call TRBJ1-2; D might be TRBD1 (5 bases). In nucleotides, the CDR3 is TGCGCCAGCAGCCAAGTGGCAGGGACTCTCTATGGCTACACCTTC. This gives the protein CASSQVAGTLYGYTF.